The source of this TCR beta chain is a study of shared clonotypes between healthy human individuals. Assay: immunoSEQ multiplex PCR; the TCRdb copy retains only in-frame clones and omits some. The repertoire holds 2,500,000 or so clones, with approximately 94% as singletons. This receptor was obtained from a man aged 18 to 30 in good health. Some clones in this sample may be carry-over from other donors' samples. The sequenced sample was naive CD4+ T cells from PBMCs. Subset denoted: CD45RA+ positively selected.

The CDR3 here is CSAKSRRLFF. CDR3 nucleotide sequence: TGCAGTGCTAAGTCCCGGAGGTTGTTTTTT. The gene calls are TRBV20-1 and TRBJ1-4; D uncertain. V was shortened by 4 bases and J by 15 bases, with 12 bases between the two germline ends. The length of the CDR3 is 10 residues. Germline V gene lookup returns CDR1 DFQATT and CDR2 SNEGSKA (reference sequence).